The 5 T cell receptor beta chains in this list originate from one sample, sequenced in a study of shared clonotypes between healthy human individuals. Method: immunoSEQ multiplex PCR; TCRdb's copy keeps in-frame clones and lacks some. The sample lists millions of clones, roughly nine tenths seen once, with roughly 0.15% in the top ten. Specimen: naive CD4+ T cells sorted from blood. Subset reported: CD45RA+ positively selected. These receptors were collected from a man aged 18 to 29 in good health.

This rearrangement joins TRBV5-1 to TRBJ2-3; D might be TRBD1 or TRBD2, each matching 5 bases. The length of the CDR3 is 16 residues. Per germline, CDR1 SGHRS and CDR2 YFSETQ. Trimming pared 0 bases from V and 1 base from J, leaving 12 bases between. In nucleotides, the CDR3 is TGCGCCAGCAGCTTGGTGGGGGTGATGGGCACAGATACGCAGTATTTT. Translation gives CASSLVGVMGTDTQYF.

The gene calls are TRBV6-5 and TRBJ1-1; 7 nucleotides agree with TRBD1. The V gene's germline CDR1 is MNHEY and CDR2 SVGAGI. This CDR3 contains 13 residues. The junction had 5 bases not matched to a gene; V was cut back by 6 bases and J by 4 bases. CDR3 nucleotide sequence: TGTGCCAGCAGACCCGACAGGGCCACTGAAGCTTTCTTT. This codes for CASRPDRATEAFF.

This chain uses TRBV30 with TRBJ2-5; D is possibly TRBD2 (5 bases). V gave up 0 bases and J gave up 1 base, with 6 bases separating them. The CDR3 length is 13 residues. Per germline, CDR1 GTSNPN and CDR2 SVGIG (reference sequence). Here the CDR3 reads CAWSVEGQETQYF. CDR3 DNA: TGTGCCTGGAGTGTCGAGGGCCAAGAGACCCAGTACTTC.

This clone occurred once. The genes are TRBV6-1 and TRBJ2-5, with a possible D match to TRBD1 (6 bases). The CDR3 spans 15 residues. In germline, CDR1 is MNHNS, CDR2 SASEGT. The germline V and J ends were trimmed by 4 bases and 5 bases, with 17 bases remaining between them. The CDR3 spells CASSGRGGDWETQYF. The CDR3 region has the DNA TGTGCCAGCAGTGGGCGAGGGGGAGATTGGGAGACCCAGTACTTC.

In DNA form, the CDR3 reads TGTGCCAGCAGTGAATCGACAGGGGGCTATAATTCACCCCTCCACTTT. Its translation is CASSESTGGYNSPLHF. The chain combines TRBV25-1 with TRBJ1-6, with 9 positions matching TRBD1. The CDR3 length is 16 residues. The germline CDR1 and CDR2 sequences are MGHDK and SYGVNS. J lost 3 bases, V lost 1 base, and 1 base had no gene match.